This T cell receptor beta chain was captured by sequencing in a study of blood T cell dynamics during melanoma immunotherapy. Looking at the study overall: First-line therapy was either pembrolizumab or nivolumab with ipilimumab for metastatic melanoma.

With regard to this clone: The antigen is unknown.

Findings of the study overall: At W3, later disease-control patients showed bifurcated PBMC repertoire changes, unlike progressors.

Time point reported: week 3, after first cycle of checkpoint inhibitor. At 12 weeks after first infusion, RECIST 1.1 defined response for most patients. Every bulk PBMC sample received the same 350 ng of DNA. TCRdb's table, derived via immunoSEQ multiplex PCR, lists solely in-frame clones and lacks some. The sample contains thousands of clones, approximately 83% of which appear only once. In germline, CDR1 is SNHLY, CDR2 FYNNEI. Trimming took 3 bases from V and 5 from J, leaving 11 bases between them. The CDR3 sequence is 14 residues long. The input for sequencing was blood, taken from a patient treated with checkpoint blockade. This clonotype was sampled from a human donor with melanoma. The rearrangement uses TRBV2 and TRBJ2-1, with a weak D call TRBD1 (6 bases). DNA for the CDR3: TGTGCCAGCAGTGATACAGGGAGAGACAATGAGCAGTTCTTC. This gives the protein CASSDTGRDNEQFF.